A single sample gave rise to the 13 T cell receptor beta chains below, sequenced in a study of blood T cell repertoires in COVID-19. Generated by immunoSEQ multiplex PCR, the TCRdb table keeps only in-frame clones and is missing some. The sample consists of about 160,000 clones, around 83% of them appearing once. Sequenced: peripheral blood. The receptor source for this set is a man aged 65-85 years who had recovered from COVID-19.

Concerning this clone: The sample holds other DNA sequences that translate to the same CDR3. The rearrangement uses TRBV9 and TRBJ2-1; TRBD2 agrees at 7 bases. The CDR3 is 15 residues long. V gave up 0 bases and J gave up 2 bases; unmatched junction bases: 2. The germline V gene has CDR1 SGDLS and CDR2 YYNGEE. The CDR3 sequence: CASSVAGTTYNEQFF. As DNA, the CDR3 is TGTGCCAGCAGCGTAGCCGGGACTACCTACAATGAGCAGTTCTTC. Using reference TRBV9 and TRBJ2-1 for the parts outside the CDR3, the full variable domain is DSGVTQTPKHLITATGQRVTLRCSPRSGDLSVYWYQQSLDQGLQFLIQYYNGEERAKGNILERFSAQQFPDLHSELNLSSLELGDSALYFCASSVAGTTYNEQFFGPGTRLTVL.

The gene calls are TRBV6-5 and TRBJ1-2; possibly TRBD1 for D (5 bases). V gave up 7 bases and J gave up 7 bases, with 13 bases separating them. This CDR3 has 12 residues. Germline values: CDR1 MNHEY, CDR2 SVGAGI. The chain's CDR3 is CASNQLGGGYTF. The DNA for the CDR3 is TGTGCCAGCAACCAACTGGGGGGTGGCTACACCTTC.

In nucleotides, the CDR3 is TGTGCCAGCAGCCGCACAGGTAGCTCCTACAATGAGCAGTTCTTC. Protein: CASSRTGSSYNEQFF. The chain carries TRBV7-9 and TRBJ2-1; D may be TRBD1 (5 bases). Germline CDR1 reads SEHNR; CDR2 reads FQNEAQ (reference sequence). The ends were cut back, 5 bases at V and 0 bases at J, with 11 bases in the middle. This CDR3 region has 15 residues.

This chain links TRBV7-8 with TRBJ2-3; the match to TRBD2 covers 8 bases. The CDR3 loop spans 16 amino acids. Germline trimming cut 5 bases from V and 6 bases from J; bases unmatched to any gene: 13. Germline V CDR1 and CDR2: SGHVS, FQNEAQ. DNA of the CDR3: TGTGCCAGCAGCCTGGTTAGCGGGACGGGGCTGGATACGCAGTATTTT. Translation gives CASSLVSGTGLDTQYF.

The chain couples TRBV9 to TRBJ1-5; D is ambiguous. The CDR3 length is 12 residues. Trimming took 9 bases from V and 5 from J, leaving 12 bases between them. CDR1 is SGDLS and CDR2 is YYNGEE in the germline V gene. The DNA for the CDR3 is TGTGCCATCTCTACGACTTATCAGCCCCAGCATTTT. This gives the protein CAISTTYQPQHF.

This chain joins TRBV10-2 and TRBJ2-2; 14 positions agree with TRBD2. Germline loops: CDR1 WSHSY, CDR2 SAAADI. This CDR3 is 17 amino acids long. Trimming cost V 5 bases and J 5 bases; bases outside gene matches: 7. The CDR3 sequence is CASSHGTSGRWTGELFF. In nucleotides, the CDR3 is TGCGCCAGCAGTCACGGGACTAGCGGGAGATGGACCGGGGAGCTGTTTTTT.

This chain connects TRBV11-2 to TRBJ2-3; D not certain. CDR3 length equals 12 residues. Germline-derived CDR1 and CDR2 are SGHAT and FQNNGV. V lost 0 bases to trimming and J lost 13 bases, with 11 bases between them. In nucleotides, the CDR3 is TGTGCCAGCAGCTTAGAGGCGGTTAGGAAGTATTTT. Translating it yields CASSLEAVRKYF.

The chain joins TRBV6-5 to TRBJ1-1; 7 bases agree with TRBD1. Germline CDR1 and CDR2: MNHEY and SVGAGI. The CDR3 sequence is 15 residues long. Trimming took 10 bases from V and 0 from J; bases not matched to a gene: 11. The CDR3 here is CATIIGTAMNTEAFF. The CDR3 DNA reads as TGTGCCACCATCATCGGGACAGCTATGAACACTGAAGCTTTCTTT.

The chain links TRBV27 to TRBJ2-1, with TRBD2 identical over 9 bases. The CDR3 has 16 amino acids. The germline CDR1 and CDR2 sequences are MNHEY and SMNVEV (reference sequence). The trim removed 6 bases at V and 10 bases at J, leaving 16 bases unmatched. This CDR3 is CASSLIEPLAGNEQFF. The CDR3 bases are TGTGCCAGCAGCCTAATAGAACCTCTAGCGGGAAACGAGCAGTTCTTC.

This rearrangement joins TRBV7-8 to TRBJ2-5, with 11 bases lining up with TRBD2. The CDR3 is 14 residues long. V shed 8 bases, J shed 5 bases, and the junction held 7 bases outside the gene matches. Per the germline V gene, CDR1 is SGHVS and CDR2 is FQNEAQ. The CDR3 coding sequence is TGTGCCAGCGGCAAGGGACTAGCGGCGGAGACCCAGTACTTC. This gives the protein CASGKGLAAETQYF. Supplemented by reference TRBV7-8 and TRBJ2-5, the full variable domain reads GAGVSQSPRYKVAKRGQDVALRCDPISGHVSLFWYQQALGQGPEFLTYFQNEAQLDKSGLPSDRFFAERPEGSVSTLKIQRTQQEDSAVYLCASGKGLAAETQYFGPGTRLLVL.

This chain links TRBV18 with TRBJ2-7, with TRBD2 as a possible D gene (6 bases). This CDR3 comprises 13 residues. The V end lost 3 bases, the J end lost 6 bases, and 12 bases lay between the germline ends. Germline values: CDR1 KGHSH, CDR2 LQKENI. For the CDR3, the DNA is TGTGCCAGCTCACCCCAGCGGGTGGGCGAGCAGTACTTC. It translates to CASSPQRVGEQYF.

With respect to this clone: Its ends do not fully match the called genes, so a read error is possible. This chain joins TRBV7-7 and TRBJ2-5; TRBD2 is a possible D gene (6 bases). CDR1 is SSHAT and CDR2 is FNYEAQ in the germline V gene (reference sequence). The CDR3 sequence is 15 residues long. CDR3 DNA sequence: TGTGCTAGCAGCTTTGGCGGGGCCTACCAAGAGACCCAGTACTTC. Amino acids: CASSFGGAYQETQYF.

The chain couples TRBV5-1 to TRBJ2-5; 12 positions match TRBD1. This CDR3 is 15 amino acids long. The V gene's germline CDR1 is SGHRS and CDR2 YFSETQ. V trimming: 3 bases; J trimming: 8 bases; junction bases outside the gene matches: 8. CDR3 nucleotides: TGCGCCAGCAGCTCAAGTACCGGGACAGGGGGCACCCAGTACTTC. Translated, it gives CASSSSTGTGGTQYF.